This T cell receptor beta chain came from a study of cytomegalovirus exposure and HLA in healthy donors. Study details: Caucasian-associated ancestry cluster membership applied to 75% to 85% of over 350 genotyped donors.

It was with 60 Vbeta and 13 Jbeta primers that the PCR ran. The repertoire was sequenced with immunoSEQ multiplex PCR; TCRdb's copy has only in-frame clones and lacks some. The sample lists about 130,000 clones, approximately 80% occurring once. As for this clone: Its antigen is not known.

General observations from the study: An apparent linkage of common viral pathogens to several of the most significant clusters emerged in a later analysis.

The V and J ends lost 6 bases and 0 bases respectively, with 18 bases between them. The CDR3 is made up of 18 amino acids. Germline assignment: CDR1 MRHNA and CDR2 SNTAGT. This TCR was recovered from a male donor in good health and CMV-seropositive. The sample consisted of PBMCs. The V gene is TRBV6-4, the J gene TRBJ2-6; TRBD2 is a possible D gene (7 bases). The CDR3 reads CASSAQGRDPSGANVLTF. For the CDR3, the DNA is TGTGCCAGCAGCGCCCAGGGGAGGGATCCCTCTGGGGCCAACGTCCTGACTTTC.